This entry lists 25 T cell receptor beta chains sequenced from one sample in a study of blood T cell repertoires in COVID-19. Some clones are missing from TCRdb's copy, which holds only in-frame ones; the method was immunoSEQ multiplex PCR. The profile covers 20,000 to 30,000 clones, with 90% appearing a single time and roughly 1.7% taken by the ten largest. The sequenced material came from peripheral blood. These TCRs come from a woman aged 60-75 years with active COVID-19.

This chain connects TRBV6-5 to TRBJ2-7, with 7 bases identical to TRBD1. This CDR3 spans 13 amino acids. V trimming: 6 bases; J trimming: 5 bases; junction bases outside the gene matches: 7. Germline lookup yields CDR1 MNHEY and CDR2 SVGAGI. The CDR3 loop is CASRVLGGDEQYF. Here the CDR3 DNA reads TGTGCCAGCAGAGTGTTAGGGGGCGACGAGCAGTACTTC.

This clone was found once. J is TRBJ1-1 and V is TRBV19; a weak D match, TRBD1 (6 bases). This CDR3 is 14 amino acids long. Between the trimmed V and J ends, which lost 5 bases and 3 bases, there was a span of 13 bases. In germline, CDR1 is LNHDA, CDR2 SQIVND (reference sequence). The CDR3 spells CASSSGGWDTEAFF. The CDR3 DNA reads as TGTGCCAGTAGTTCGGGGGGCTGGGACACTGAAGCTTTCTTT.

A few counts support this clone. The chain carries TRBV28 and TRBJ1-5, with unresolved D. V was pared by 3 bases and J by 5 bases, with 11 bases between. This CDR3 has 14 residues. Germline-derived CDR1 and CDR2 are MDHEN and SYDVKM. CDR3 residues: CASSLAGWDQPQHF. CDR3 DNA: TGTGCCAGCAGTTTGGCCGGGTGGGATCAGCCCCAGCATTTT.

The chain joins TRBV27 to TRBJ2-3, with 7 bases matching TRBD1. With V trimmed by 0 bases and J by 8 bases, 8 bases remained unmatched. Germline V gives CDR1 MNHEY, CDR2 SMNVEV (reference sequence). The CDR3 covers 15 residues. The CDR3 DNA sequence: TGTGCCAGCAGTTTATCTAGGGGGCAGGGTGGTACGCAGTATTTT. It is translated as CASSLSRGQGGTQYF.

The chain carries TRBV30 and TRBJ2-7; a possible D gene is TRBD1 (6 bases). Germline V lookup: CDR1 GTSNPN, CDR2 SVGIG (reference sequence). The length of the CDR3 is 18 residues. The CDR3: CAQGSNSPPAAPGYEQYF. For the CDR3, the DNA is TGTGCGCAGGGGTCTAATTCCCCACCCGCTGCCCCCGGCTACGAGCAGTACTTC. Filled out from reference TRBV30 and TRBJ2-7, the complete variable domain reads SQTIHQWPATLVQPVGSPLSLECTVEGTSNPNLYWYRQAAGRGLQLLFYSVGIGQISSEVPQNLSASRPQDRQFILSSKKLLLSDSGFYLCAQGSNSPPAAPGYEQYFGPGTRLTVT.

The V and J genes are TRBV4-1 and TRBJ1-6; possible D gene TRBD1, 6 bases. The germline gives CDR1 MGHRA, CDR2 YSYEKL. Trimming shortened V by 2 bases and J by 7 bases, and 9 bases separated the two germline ends. The length of the CDR3 is 14 residues. CDR3 sequence reads: CASSQSTGNSPLHF. In DNA form, the CDR3 reads TGCGCCAGCAGCCAATCAACAGGGAATTCACCCCTCCACTTT.

A few counts support this clone. The chain carries TRBV24-1 and TRBJ1-2, with 7 bases identical to TRBD1. The germline V gene encodes CDR1 KGHDR and CDR2 SFDVKD. This CDR3 region has 13 residues. V trimming: 7 bases; J trimming: 2 bases; junction bases outside the gene matches: 3. The chain's CDR3 is CATSSDRNYGYTF. CDR3 coding DNA: TGTGCCACCAGCTCGGACAGGAACTATGGCTACACCTTC.

The rearrangement links TRBV2 to TRBJ1-6; no definite D call. V dropped 2 bases and J dropped 7 bases, with 15 bases sitting between them. The CDR3 is 16 residues long. CDR1 and CDR2 (germline): SNHLY, FYNNEI. Here the CDR3 DNA reads TGTGCCAGCAGTGAACGGTGGGCAGGAATCAATTCACCCCTCCACTTT. Translated, it gives CASSERWAGINSPLHF. Drawing the rest from reference TRBV2 and TRBJ1-6, the complete variable domain is EPEVTQTPSHQVTQMGQEVILRCVPISNHLYFYWYRQILGQKVEFLVSFYNNEISEKSEIFDDQFSVERPDGSNFTLKIRSTKLEDSAMYFCASSERWAGINSPLHFGNGTRLTVT.

The rearrangement uses TRBV25-1 and TRBJ2-2; D unresolved. V was shortened by 1 base and J by 7 bases, with 7 bases between the two germline ends. The germline gives CDR1 MGHDK, CDR2 SYGVNS. CDR3 length: 13 residues. CDR3 in DNA: TGTGCCAGCAGTGAATTCGCGTTCGGGGAGCTGTTTTTT. Translation gives CASSEFAFGELFF.

This clone appeared a few times. V and J are TRBV7-9 and TRBJ2-2, with 8 nucleotides matching TRBD2. V lost 2 bases to trimming and J lost 2 bases; unmatched junction nucleotides: 4. Looked up from germline, CDR1 is SEHNR and CDR2 is FQNEAQ (reference sequence). This CDR3 contains 16 residues. The CDR3 protein is CASSLRAGDNTGELFF. In DNA, the CDR3 is TGTGCCAGCAGCTTAAGAGCGGGAGATAACACCGGGGAGCTGTTTTTT.

The V and J genes are TRBV6-5 and TRBJ2-3; D ambiguous. The CDR3 runs 13 residues. The germline gives CDR1 MNHEY, CDR2 SVGAGI. Trimming removed 5 bases from V and 6 bases from J, with 12 bases in between. DNA of the CDR3: TGTGCCAGCAGTCCATCACCGGGTGATACGCAGTATTTT. This sequence encodes CASSPSPGDTQYF.

The chain couples TRBV19 to TRBJ1-1, with 9 bases that match TRBD1. The germline gives CDR1 LNHDA, CDR2 SQIVND (reference sequence). CDR3 length: 13 residues. The CDR3 DNA is TGTGCTGTAGGACAGGGGAGGAACACTGAAGCTTTCTTT. It yields the protein CAVGQGRNTEAFF.

The chain is built from TRBV24-1 and TRBJ2-1, with 7 positions matching TRBD1. The J segment lost 7 bases and the V segment lost 0 bases, leaving 8 bases of the junction unmatched. This CDR3 spans 16 amino acids. Germline values: CDR1 KGHDR, CDR2 SFDVKD. CDR3 sequence (DNA): TGTGCCACCAGTGATTTGGGCAGGGGGATGTTAAATGAGCAGTTCTTC. Translated: CATSDLGRGMLNEQFF.

The V gene is TRBV11-2, the J gene TRBJ2-2, with D possibly matching TRBD2 (6 bases). Trimming took 0 bases from V and 7 from J, leaving 12 bases between them. CDR1 is SGHAT, CDR2 FQNNGV, per germline. The CDR3 contains 15 residues. CDR3 in amino acids: CASSLELARFGELFF. Written as DNA, the CDR3 is TGTGCCAGCAGCTTAGAACTAGCCCGATTCGGGGAGCTGTTTTTT.

V and J are TRBV7-9 and TRBJ2-5; maybe TRBD1 (6 bases). The CDR3 runs 19 residues. Looked up from germline, CDR1 is SEHNR and CDR2 is FQNEAQ (reference sequence). V was shortened by 3 bases and J by 0 bases, with 23 bases between the two germline ends. The CDR3 region is CASSFPRLGRGKYQETQYF. CDR3 nucleotide sequence: TGTGCCAGCAGCTTCCCCCGGCTCGGCAGGGGAAAGTACCAAGAGACCCAGTACTTC.

The genes are TRBV7-9 and TRBJ2-7; 9 bases are shared with TRBD2. Germline lookup yields CDR1 SEHNR and CDR2 FQNEAQ (reference sequence). The junction had 8 bases not matched to a gene; V was cut back by 5 bases and J by 6 bases. CDR3 length: 14 amino acids. DNA of the CDR3: TGTGCCAGCAGCCAGGCGGGAGGGCCGGGCGAGCAGTACTTC. It encodes CASSQAGGPGEQYF.

The chain has TRBV19 and TRBJ1-5; D unclear. V was shortened by 7 bases and J by 0 bases, with 13 bases between the two germline ends. Germline V gene data show CDR1 as LNHDA and CDR2 as SQIVND (reference sequence). CDR3 length equals 15 residues. In DNA, the CDR3 is TGTGCCAGTACCCACGAGGTAATTAGCAATCAGCCCCAGCATTTT. Its protein is CASTHEVISNQPQHF.

This rearrangement joins TRBV7-9 to TRBJ2-3; 10 bases map to TRBD1. V was pared by 1 base and J by 4 bases, with 5 bases of the junction left unmatched. Germline V lookup: CDR1 SEHNR, CDR2 FQNEAQ (reference sequence). CDR3 length: 16 amino acids. For the CDR3, the DNA is TGTGCCAGCAGCTTAGGTGGCGGGACAGGGGCAGATACGCAGTATTTT. It specifies CASSLGGGTGADTQYF.

V and J are TRBV6-6 and TRBJ2-1; D is possibly TRBD1 (6 bases). The germline CDR1 and CDR2 sequences are MNHNY and SVGAGI (reference sequence). This CDR3 is 14 amino acids long. Between the trimmed V and J ends, which lost 7 bases and 8 bases, there was a span of 18 bases. The CDR3 region has the DNA TGTGCCAGCAAGGGAAGCGGTTCAGGGGATGAGCAGTTCTTC. Protein sequence: CASKGSGSGDEQFF.

The rearrangement uses TRBV29-1 and TRBJ2-5; possible D gene TRBD2, 6 bases. CDR3 length equals 12 residues. V gave up 7 bases and J gave up 7 bases, with 16 bases separating them. The germline gives CDR1 SQVTM, CDR2 ANQGSEA. Here the CDR3 reads CSAGDGSGTQYF. In nucleotides, the CDR3 is TGCAGCGCCGGGGACGGGAGCGGGACCCAGTACTTC.

This chain joins TRBV28 and TRBJ2-5; TRBD1 matches 8 bases. There are 14 residues in the CDR3. Germline lookup yields CDR1 MDHEN and CDR2 SYDVKM. V was clipped by 6 bases and J by 0 bases; unmatched bases: 3. The CDR3 nucleotides read TGTGCCAGCAGAACAGGGGGTAACCAAGAGACCCAGTACTTC. This sequence encodes CASRTGGNQETQYF.

The rearrangement uses TRBV5-1 and TRBJ2-2; TRBD2 matches at 14 bases. Trimming removed 4 bases from V and 1 base from J; junction bases left unmatched: 6. Germline V CDR1 and CDR2: SGHRS, YFSETQ. The length of the CDR3 is 18 residues. The CDR3 reads CASSIGTSGRLNTGELFF. The CDR3 DNA reads TGCGCCAGCAGCATCGGGACTAGCGGGAGACTGAACACCGGGGAGCTGTTTTTT.

The V call is TRBV27, the J call TRBJ2-7, with 7 bases matching TRBD2. CDR3 length: 14 residues. V lost 7 bases, J lost 2 bases, and 8 bases stayed unmatched. Per the germline V gene, CDR1 is MNHEY and CDR2 is SMNVEV (reference sequence). The DNA of the CDR3 is TGTGCCAGCACCCCGTGGGGGGGGACCTACGAGCAGTACTTC. Its translation: CASTPWGGTYEQYF.

This chain uses TRBV30 with TRBJ2-1; 7 bases fit TRBD2. CDR3 length: 17 amino acids. Losses at the gene ends were 2 bases for V and 0 bases for J; bases not matched to a gene: 10. The germline CDR1 and CDR2 sequences are GTSNPN and SVGIG (reference sequence). Here the CDR3 reads CAWSLRIRTSSYNEQFF. CDR3 nucleotides: TGTGCCTGGAGTCTTAGGATACGGACTAGCTCCTACAATGAGCAGTTCTTC.

This sequence joins TRBV19 and TRBJ2-7; 9 bases are shared with TRBD1. Germline CDR1 and CDR2: LNHDA and SQIVND (reference sequence). V was clipped by 6 bases and J by 6 bases; unmatched bases: 6. This CDR3 region has 13 residues. The CDR3 DNA reads as TGTGCCAGTAGGGGGGGGACAGGGCGCGAGCAGTACTTC. It yields the protein CASRGGTGREQYF.